This paragraph reports one T cell receptor beta chain. The data derive from a study of CD8 T cells in Susac syndrome. The CDR3 covers 14 residues. CDR1 and CDR2 (germline): SGHRS, YFSETQ. V was clipped by 0 bases and J by 5 bases; unmatched bases: 2. The RNA, about 0.45 to 1 ug, was put through reverse transcription using random hexamers. TCR beta CDR3 was amplified by immunoSEQ multiplex PCR. This amplification extended across 54 Vbeta and 13 Jbeta segments. From the immunoSEQ multiplex PCR reads, TCRdb called clonotypes with MiXCR, one entry per CDR3 protein. The table shows 300,000 to 350,000 distinct CDR3 sequences, with around 92% occurring only once. The sequenced target, TCR beta, came from blood CD8+ and CD4+ T cells. The patients serving as multiple sclerosis controls were treatment-naive. They had stable or active relapsing-remitting disease and fulfilled revised McDonald criteria. TEMRA cells were FACS-enriched, unlike CD8+ and CD4+ T cells, which were negatively isolated.

The chain uses TRBV5-1 and TRBJ2-3; TRBD2 matches 8 bases. Sequenced input: CD4+ T cells from PBMCs. The clonotype comes from a human donor with multiple sclerosis. In DNA, the CDR3 is TGCGCCAGCAGCTTGGCAGCGGGGGAAGATACGCAGTATTTT. Residues: CASSLAAGEDTQYF.